These 22 T cell receptor beta chains were sequenced from one sample in a study of CD8 T cells in Susac syndrome. Random hexamers served to reverse transcribe roughly 0.5 to 1 ug RNA. TCRdb re-derived calls from the immunoSEQ multiplex PCR reads in MiXCR, one entry per CDR3 protein. The table has 150,000 or so distinct CDR3 sequences, around 93% seen once. The sample was CD4+ T cells from PBMCs. These receptors came from a human donor with Susac syndrome.

The rearrangement uses TRBV9 and TRBJ2-1; unclear D gene. The CDR3 has 13 residues. The V gene lost 3 bases and the J gene lost 11 bases, with 15 bases spanning the gap. Per germline, CDR1 SGDLS and CDR2 YYNGEE. The CDR3 bases are TGTGCCAGCAGCGCCCGGCTCGCGGAGAAGCAGTTCTTC. It codes for CASSARLAEKQFF.

The rearrangement links TRBV30 to TRBJ1-1; maybe TRBD1 (5 bases). The CDR3 spans 13 residues. Between the trimmed V and J ends, which lost 4 bases and 4 bases, there was a span of 13 bases. Germline CDR1 reads GTSNPN; CDR2 reads SVGIG (reference sequence). The DNA for the CDR3 is TGTGCCTGGACCCGGACGAGGGGCACTGAAGCTTTCTTT. This encodes CAWTRTRGTEAFF.

This clonotype appeared once. The chain links TRBV30 to TRBJ1-1; D perhaps matches TRBD1 (6 bases). This CDR3 region has 12 residues. Germline V gene data show CDR1 as GTSNPN and CDR2 as SVGIG (reference sequence). The germline V and J ends were trimmed by 2 bases and 9 bases, with 13 bases remaining between them. The CDR3: CAWSRLQGKAFF. The CDR3 DNA reads TGTGCCTGGAGTAGGCTCCAGGGGAAAGCTTTCTTT.

The chain links TRBV25-1 to TRBJ1-1; D gene ambiguous. With 4 bases removed from V and 1 base from J, the gap between germline ends came to 10 bases. The CDR3 runs to 14 residues. The V gene's germline CDR1 is MGHDK and CDR2 SYGVNS. CDR3 protein: CASSAPHTNTEAFF. CDR3 bases: TGTGCCAGCAGTGCCCCGCACACGAACACTGAAGCTTTCTTT.

The rearrangement links TRBV28 to TRBJ1-2; weak D call: TRBD1 (5 bases). Germline V gene data show CDR1 as MDHEN and CDR2 as SYDVKM. The CDR3 spans 12 residues. V lost 7 bases, J lost 7 bases, and 13 bases lay in between. The CDR3, as DNA: TGTGCCAGCAACCCACCAGGGTCTGGCTACACCTTC. This sequence encodes CASNPPGSGYTF.

V gene TRBV28 combines with J gene TRBJ2-5, with D possibly matching TRBD2 (7 bases). The CDR3 totals 14 residues. Germline values: CDR1 MDHEN, CDR2 SYDVKM. The V end was cut by 3 bases, the J end by 5 bases, with 13 bases between. The DNA of the CDR3 is TGTGCCAGCAGTTTGGGGGGGCGTCGGGAGACCCAGTACTTC. It translates to CASSLGGRRETQYF.

The J gene is TRBJ1-5, the V gene TRBV15, with TRBD1 matching 7 bases. The ends lost 5 bases at V and 7 bases at J; junction bases unmatched: 14. CDR1 is LNHNV, CDR2 YYDKDF, per germline (reference sequence). The CDR3 covers 16 residues. The CDR3 spells CATSGRDRLRLQPQHF. As DNA, the CDR3 is TGTGCCACCAGCGGCCGGGACAGATTGAGATTGCAGCCCCAGCATTTT. The full variable domain, rest sourced from reference TRBV15 and TRBJ1-5, is DAMVIQNPRYQVTQFGKPVTLSCSQTLNHNVMYWYQQKSSQAPKLLFHYYDKDFNNEADTPDNFQSRRPNTSFCFLDIRSPGLGDTAMYLCATSGRDRLRLQPQHFGDGTRLSIL.

The chain recombines TRBV23-1 with TRBJ2-2; the match to TRBD2 covers 11 bases. TRBV23-1 is flagged as an ORF with uncertain function. The CDR3 has 19 residues. J gave up 0 bases and V 3 bases, and 9 bases lay outside the gene matches. This CDR3 reads CASSHPGLAEPANTGELFF. The CDR3 DNA reads TGCGCCAGCAGTCATCCGGGACTAGCGGAACCCGCGAACACCGGGGAGCTGTTTTTT.

V is TRBV20-1 and J is TRBJ2-2, with TRBD2 matching over 14 bases. Germline loops: CDR1 DFQATT, CDR2 SNEGSKA (reference sequence). V lost 5 bases and J lost 2; bases outside the gene matches: 7. The CDR3 length is 17 residues. CDR3 coding DNA: TGCAGTGCTTTCGCGGGACTAGCGGGGGATAACACCGGGGAGCTGTTTTTT. It encodes CSAFAGLAGDNTGELFF.

This clonotype was observed a single time. The chain combines TRBV15 with TRBJ1-1; TRBD1 might be the D (5 bases). Germline CDR1 LNHNV, CDR2 YYDKDF (reference sequence). The CDR3 extends over 14 amino acids. Trimming removed 5 bases from V and 4 bases from J, with 14 bases in between. The CDR3 here is CATSGRDGSTEAFF. CDR3 DNA: TGTGCCACCAGCGGTCGGGACGGAAGCACTGAAGCTTTCTTT.

This clonotype appeared once. J is TRBJ1-6 and V is TRBV25-1; 9 positions match TRBD1. The junction had 2 bases not matched to a gene; V was cut back by 4 bases and J by 10 bases. The CDR3 extends over 13 amino acids. Germline lookup yields CDR1 MGHDK and CDR2 SYGVNS. CDR3 sequence reads: CASSGTGDSPLHF. CDR3 sequence (DNA): TGTGCCAGCAGTGGGACAGGGGACTCACCCCTCCACTTT.

V usage is TRBV12-3 or TRBV12-4 and J usage is TRBJ2-1; D perhaps matches TRBD2 (5 bases). The CDR3 has 16 amino acids. V dropped 6 bases and J dropped 2 bases, with 17 bases sitting between them. CDR3 protein: CASSQRPLEPYNEQFF. The CDR3 bases are TGTGCCAGCAGCCAACGCCCACTAGAACCCTACAATGAGCAGTTCTTC.

In this sample, this clonotype turned up once. This chain joins TRBV3-1 and TRBJ1-5; no clear D gene. Germline V gene lookup returns CDR1 LGHDT and CDR2 YNNKEL (reference sequence). The CDR3 is 15 amino acids. V was pared by 0 bases and J by 4 bases, with 10 bases between. This CDR3 reads CASSQDPGRNQPQHF. CDR3 DNA: TGTGCCAGCAGCCAAGATCCGGGAAGAAATCAGCCCCAGCATTTT.

The V call is TRBV30, the J call TRBJ1-2; D remains unclear. This CDR3 has 14 amino acids. Germline values: CDR1 GTSNPN, CDR2 SVGIG (reference sequence). V was shortened by 4 bases and J by 5 bases, with 17 bases between the two germline ends. CDR3 nucleotide sequence: TGTGCCTGGAAGGGCCAGCCTGAGGGATATGGCTACACCTTC. It codes for CAWKGQPEGYGYTF. Looking up the rest from reference TRBV30 and TRBJ1-2 gives the full variable domain: SQTIHQWPATLVQPVGSPLSLECTVEGTSNPNLYWYRQAAGRGLQLLFYSVGIGQISSEVPQNLSASRPQDRQFILSSKKLLLSDSGFYLCAWKGQPEGYGYTFGSGTRLTVV.

V usage is TRBV30 and J usage is TRBJ2-5; TRBD2 might be the D (5 bases). Germline V CDR1 and CDR2: GTSNPN, SVGIG (reference sequence). The CDR3 consists of 13 residues. V lost 2 bases to trimming and J lost 5 bases, with 12 bases between them. CDR3: CAWSHSGGETQYF. The CDR3 region has the DNA TGTGCCTGGAGTCATTCAGGAGGCGAGACCCAGTACTTC.

V usage is TRBV2 and J usage is TRBJ2-1; the D is unclear. Germline lookup yields CDR1 SNHLY and CDR2 FYNNEI. V lost 2 bases and J lost 2, with 10 bases in between. The CDR3 extends over 15 amino acids. The CDR3 sequence is CASSEWRSPYNEQFF. CDR3 coding DNA: TGTGCCAGCAGTGAATGGCGGAGCCCCTACAATGAGCAGTTCTTC.

This chain links TRBV7-2 with TRBJ1-1; D is uncertain. The CDR3 consists of 14 residues. V was cut by 3 bases and J by 1 base, with 9 bases left in between. Germline CDR1 and CDR2: SGHTA and FQGNSA. CDR3 residues: CASSFGRKNTEAFF. CDR3 nucleotides: TGTGCCAGCAGCTTCGGGAGGAAGAACACTGAAGCTTTCTTT.

This chain uses TRBV20-1 with TRBJ2-5; D remains unclear. The germline V and J ends were trimmed by 3 bases and 1 base, with 12 bases remaining between them. Per germline, CDR1 DFQATT and CDR2 SNEGSKA (reference sequence). This CDR3 has 14 residues. CDR3 protein: CSASPVAAQETQYF. The CDR3 DNA reads as TGCAGTGCTAGTCCCGTGGCGGCCCAAGAGACCCAGTACTTC.

V is TRBV6-5 and J is TRBJ2-1; 10 bases line up with TRBD1. Looked up from germline, CDR1 is MNHEY and CDR2 is SVGAGI. The trim removed 5 bases at V and 7 bases at J, leaving 8 bases unmatched. CDR3 length equals 15 residues. CDR3: CASSGQGEEWNEQFF. CDR3 coding DNA: TGTGCCAGCAGTGGACAGGGGGAAGAGTGGAATGAGCAGTTCTTC.

The chain combines TRBV28 with TRBJ1-4; D is perhaps TRBD1 (6 bases). Trimming took off 5 bases at V and 6 bases at J, with 19 bases between the two ends. Germline V gene lookup returns CDR1 MDHEN and CDR2 SYDVKM. The CDR3 contains 16 residues. The CDR3 bases are TGTGCCAGCAGTCATAGTAGCCGGGACACGGATGAAAAACTGTTTTTT. Translated, it gives CASSHSSRDTDEKLFF.

The gene calls are TRBV4-1 and TRBJ2-7, with TRBD2 identical over 11 bases. Germline lookup yields CDR1 MGHRA and CDR2 YSYEKL. This CDR3 is 14 amino acids long. The V and J ends lost 0 bases and 12 bases, in that order; junction bases with no gene match: 7. The CDR3 loop reads CASSQDGGTSGSYF. As DNA, the CDR3 is TGCGCCAGCAGCCAAGATGGGGGGACTAGCGGATCGTACTTC.

The rearrangement uses TRBV28 and TRBJ2-1, with a tentative D call TRBD1 (6 bases). The germline V gene has CDR1 MDHEN and CDR2 SYDVKM. V lost 5 bases to trimming and J lost 8 bases, with 13 bases between them. CDR3 length: 13 amino acids. The DNA of the CDR3 is TGTGCCAGCAGTACCCAAGGACAGCATGAGCAGTTCTTC. This translates into CASSTQGQHEQFF. The full variable domain, completed using reference TRBV28 and TRBJ2-1, is DVKVTQSSRYLVKRTGEKVFLECVQDMDHENMFWYRQDPGLGLRLIYFSYDVKMKEKGDIPEGYSVSREKKERFSLILESASTNQTSMYLCASSTQGQHEQFFGPGTRLTVL.